This paragraph covers one TCR beta chain sequence. The sample comes from a study of cytomegalovirus exposure and HLA in healthy donors. Both 60 Vbeta primers and 13 Jbeta primers went into the PCR. Produced via immunoSEQ multiplex PCR; TCRdb's table is partial and in-frame only. The sample contains 130,000 to 150,000 clones, around 85% of which appear only once. This sequence originates from a man aged 35-49 years in good health and CMV-seropositive. Sequences were obtained from PBMCs.

The CDR3 is CASSERTGDQPQHF. As DNA, the CDR3 is TGTGCCAGCAGTGAAAGGACAGGGGATCAGCCCCAGCATTTT. J is TRBJ1-5 and V is TRBV2, with TRBD1 matching over 9 bases. Germline CDR1 SNHLY, CDR2 FYNNEI. CDR3 length equals 14 residues. V shed 2 bases and J 5 bases; nucleotides not matched to a gene: 1.